This record concerns one T cell receptor beta chain sequence. This record belongs to a study of OX40 agonist ivuxolimab in advanced cancers. Produced via immunoSEQ multiplex PCR; TCRdb's table is partial and in-frame only. The sample contains about 68,000 clones, 91% of which appear only once. The germline CDR1 and CDR2 sequences are SGDLS and YYNGEE. Trimming took 0 bases from V and 5 from J; bases not matched to a gene: 10. The CDR3 extends over 17 amino acids. This clonotype originated in an adult with an advanced solid tumor such as melanoma, head and neck, liver or kidney cancer. The sequencing here drew on CD4+ or CD8+ T cells sorted from blood, taken in a trial of the OX40 agonist ivuxolimab. This sequence joins TRBV9 and TRBJ2-1, with 8 bases fitting TRBD2. The CDR3 here is CASSVALADRSDNEQFF. In DNA form, the CDR3 reads TGTGCCAGCAGCGTAGCACTAGCGGACAGAAGCGACAATGAGCAGTTCTTC.